This is a list of T cell receptor beta chains from one sample in a study of T-cell reconstitution after alpha-beta-depleted transplantation in children. TCRdb processed the PCR reads anew with MiXCR; each CDR3 protein has one entry. The sample has fewer than 700,000 distinct CDR3 sequences; 10% to 15% are singletons. Sequences were derived from PBMCs, mostly from graft donor cells, sampled 360 days after TCRalphabeta/CD19-depleted stem cell transplant. These receptor sequences come from a male patient younger than 18 who had a stem cell transplant for acute myeloid leukemia, so the T cells may come from the graft donor. CDR3s include the opening cysteine and the closing phenylalanine or tryptophan.

J gene,V gene,CDR3 protein
TRBJ2-1,TRBV9,CASSVQGVSYNEQFF
TRBJ2-1,TRBV28,CASSLFGSVSYNEQFF
TRBJ1-5,TRBV12-3/TRBV12-4,CASSLAADGQPQHF
TRBJ2-7,TRBV7-9,CASSLGDLRLYEQYF
TRBJ2-4,TRBV7-2,CASSLENGREWNIQYF
TRBJ2-7,TRBV7-9,CASSPHPGSPYEQYF
TRBJ2-7,TRBV12-3/TRBV12-4,CASRFGLAGPSSYEQYF
TRBJ2-7,TRBV9,CASSVGAGGVYEQYF
TRBJ2-3,TRBV12-3/TRBV12-4,CASRPPWFRTGTYSTDTQYF
TRBJ2-1,TRBV7-9,CASSLEVRNEQFF
TRBJ1-4,TRBV20-1,CSAQTPGQFNEKLFF
TRBJ1-1,TRBV30,CARGMNTEAFF
TRBJ1-5,TRBV28,CASRRAGNNQPQHF
TRBJ1-5,TRBV28,CASTLDSVINQPQHF
TRBJ2-1,TRBV20-1,CSGGDSDYNEQFF